The 4 T cell receptor beta chains presented below share a single source sample, sequenced in a study of T cell responses to AZD1222 COVID-19 vaccine. Libraries were prepared by immunoSEQ multiplex PCR; TCRdb keeps only in-frame clonotypes and omits some of them. The table lists 110,000 or so clones, around 80% of them singletons. This specimen consisted of peripheral blood, obtained on day 0 of AZD1222 vaccination. The receptors were gathered from an adult in good health.

The rearrangement links TRBV3-1 (or the pseudogene TRBV3-2) to TRBJ1-1; a possible D gene is TRBD1 (6 bases). Trimming removed 1 base at V and 7 bases at J, with 10 bases between. The germline V gene encodes CDR1 LGHDT and CDR2 YNNKEL (reference sequence). The CDR3 covers 13 residues. As DNA, the CDR3 is TGTGCCAGCAGCCAAGCACAGGGCCGTGAAGCTTTCTTT. Protein: CASSQAQGREAFF.

The chain employs TRBV18 and TRBJ1-2; 7 nucleotides match TRBD1. Germline V gene data show CDR1 as KGHSH and CDR2 as LQKENI. V lost 4 bases to trimming and J lost 5 bases; unmatched junction nucleotides: 7. This CDR3 comprises 14 residues. The CDR3 spells CASSRQGLEYGYTF. In DNA form, the CDR3 reads TGTGCCAGCTCACGACAGGGTTTAGAGTATGGCTACACCTTC.

The rearrangement uses TRBV5-5 and TRBJ1-1; no clear D. The germline V and J ends were trimmed by 0 bases and 0 bases, with 9 bases remaining between them. Germline CDR1 SGHKS, CDR2 YYEKEE (reference sequence). This CDR3 spans 15 amino acids. CDR3 DNA: TGTGCCAGCAGCTTGGGAAGCCTGATGAACACTGAAGCTTTCTTT. Amino acid sequence: CASSLGSLMNTEAFF.

The chain carries TRBV19 and TRBJ2-6, with D tentatively TRBD1 or TRBD2 (5 bases each). There are 17 residues in the CDR3. The germline CDR1 and CDR2 sequences are LNHDA and SQIVND (reference sequence). V lost 4 bases, J lost 2 bases, and 15 bases lay in between. The CDR3 bases are TGTGCCAGTAGTAGGGACCGCGTAGGGGCTGGGGCCAACGTCCTGACTTTC. It encodes CASSRDRVGAGANVLTF.